The rows below give T cell receptor beta chains drawn from one sample of a study of shared clonotypes between healthy human individuals. Method: immunoSEQ multiplex PCR; TCRdb's copy keeps in-frame clones and lacks some. This sample has some 2,000,000 clones, with less than 95% found just once. The sequenced sample was naive CD8+ T cells sorted from blood. These receptors were collected from a man aged 18 to 29 in good health. Each CDR3 is given with its conserved first and last residue. Fields, in order: clone size, V gene, D gene, J gene, CDR3 DNA, CDR3 protein. A D gene is named only where the DNA matches it firmly. Clone size appears in some rows only: once, few, many, or a class for an expanded clone.

>-|TRBV25-1|-|TRBJ2-1
TGTGCCAGCAGTGATCTGGGCCCAAAAAATGAGCAGTTCTTC
CASSDLGPKNEQFF
>-|TRBV13|TRBD1|TRBJ2-1
TGTGCCAGCAGCCCCCGGACAGGGTATGGTGAGCAGTTCTTC
CASSPRTGYGEQFF
>-|TRBV10-3|-|TRBJ2-3
TGTGCCATCACGAGAACGGGGGGCACAGATACGCAGTATTTT
CAITRTGGTDTQYF
>-|TRBV13|TRBD2|TRBJ2-2
TGTGCCAGCAGCTCGCGCGAGGTTAGCGGGATTGGCACCGGGGAGCTGTTTTTT
CASSSREVSGIGTGELFF
>once|TRBV6-6|-|TRBJ2-3
TGTGCCAGCAGTTACTCGACATTTAGCACAGATACGCAGTATTTT
CASSYSTFSTDTQYF
>-|TRBV4-3|TRBD2|TRBJ2-3
TGCGCCAGCAGCCAAGATGGGCTAGCGGGTGCAGATACGCAGTATTTT
CASSQDGLAGADTQYF
>-|TRBV10-3|-|TRBJ1-4
TGTGCCATCAGTGAGCCGGGAAATAATGAAAAACTGTTTTTT
CAISEPGNNEKLFF
>-|TRBV10-2|-|TRBJ1-2
TGCGCCAGCAGTCCTTCAGACGGACCCTATGGCTACACCTTC
CASSPSDGPYGYTF
>once|TRBV13|TRBD1|TRBJ2-1
TGTGCCAGCAGCACCGGGACAGGGGACCATGAGCAGTTCTTC
CASSTGTGDHEQFF
>-|TRBV7-9|TRBD2|TRBJ2-7
TGTGCCAGCAGCTTAGGTTTCTGGTCTTCGGCGGGGGGAATCGACGAGCAGTACTTC
CASSLGFWSSAGGIDEQYF
>-|TRBV28|-|TRBJ2-3
TGTGCCAGCAGTTTGGATCATTGGGACGTAGGAACAGATACGCAGTATTTT
CASSLDHWDVGTDTQYF
>-|TRBV13|-|TRBJ2-1
TGTGCCAGCAGCCTCAACATCGAACGGGACAATGAGCAGTTCTTC
CASSLNIERDNEQFF
>-|TRBV6-5|TRBD1|TRBJ2-7
TGTGCCAGCAGTTACGGGACAGGAGCCTACGAGCAGTACTTC
CASSYGTGAYEQYF
>-|TRBV6-5|TRBD1|TRBJ2-1
TGTGCCAGCAGTTCCCAAGGGACAGGGGCGTACAATGAGCAGTTCTTC
CASSSQGTGAYNEQFF
>-|TRBV6-1|-|TRBJ1-3
TGTGCCAGCAGTGAATTACGGGGGCCAGGCGGAAACACCATATATTTT
CASSELRGPGGNTIYF
>-|TRBV19|TRBD1|TRBJ2-1
TGTGCCAGTAGTATTGGACAGGGGTACAATGAGCAGTTCTTC
CASSIGQGYNEQFF
>few|TRBV27|TRBD1|TRBJ1-1
TGTGCCACCTATCCGGGACAGGGAGGAACTGAAGCTTTCTTT
CATYPGQGGTEAFF
>-|TRBV30|-|TRBJ1-6
TGTGCCTGGAGTTCCGGGTCACCCCTCCACTTT
CAWSSGSPLHF
>few|TRBV4-1|TRBD1|TRBJ1-2
TGCGCCAGCAGCCCGGGACAGGTCGGCTATGGCTACACCTTC
CASSPGQVGYGYTF
>once|TRBV7-2|-|TRBJ2-7
TGTGCCAGCAGCTTACGGACACCTTACGAGCAGTACTTC
CASSLRTPYEQYF
>-|TRBV9|TRBD1|TRBJ1-2
TGTGCCAGCAGCTCCCAGGGGGCCTTCTATGGCTACACCTTC
CASSSQGAFYGYTF
>-|TRBV30|-|TRBJ2-1
TGTGCCTGGAGGCAAACATCGAGCTCCTACAATGAGCAGTTCTTC
CAWRQTSSSYNEQFF
>-|TRBV27|-|TRBJ2-2
TGTGCCAGCAGTTTAGGGGGATTAAACACCGGGGAGCTGTTTTTT
CASSLGGLNTGELFF
>-|TRBV9|-|TRBJ2-7
TGTGCCAGCAGCGTAGGGGCAGGGAGCTTGTACGAGCAGTACTTC
CASSVGAGSLYEQYF
>-|TRBV7-2|-|TRBJ1-4
TGTGCCAGCAGCTCGAGGAGGGATGAAAAACTGTTTTTT
CASSSRRDEKLFF
>-|TRBV4-3|-|TRBJ2-1
TGCGCCAGCAGCCCCCCCGCTAGAGGGGGCAATGAGCAGTTCTTC
CASSPPARGGNEQFF
>-|TRBV9|TRBD1|TRBJ2-5
TGTGCCAGCAGCCCCGAAAGGACAGGGGTATACGGTGAGCAGTACTTC
CASSPERTGVYGEQYF
>once|TRBV4-1|TRBD1|TRBJ2-7
TGCGCCAGCAGCCTATCGACGACAGGGGAGAGGTACGAGCAGTACTTC
CASSLSTTGERYEQYF
>-|TRBV6-5|-|TRBJ2-7
TGTGCCGCAGGAGCGTTCTACGAGCAGTACTTC
CAAGAFYEQYF
>-|TRBV7-6|-|TRBJ2-3
TGTGCCTCGGCGGCAGGCTACACAGATACGCAGTATTTT
CASAAGYTDTQYF
>-|TRBV14|-|TRBJ2-7
TGTGCCAGCAGCCCGCAGGGCTACGAGCAGTACTTC
CASSPQGYEQYF
>-|TRBV7-2|-|TRBJ2-3
TGTGCCAGCAGCTTAATCGGCAGGGGCCCAGATACGCAGTATTTT
CASSLIGRGPDTQYF
>-|TRBV27|-|TRBJ2-7
TGTGCCAGCAGTTTATCTGTTGGGTATAGGTCCTACGAGCAGTACTTC
CASSLSVGYRSYEQYF
>-|TRBV9|TRBD2|TRBJ2-5
TGTGCCAGCAGCGTAGGCGAGCGGGGGGGCGTTGAGACCCAGTACTTC
CASSVGERGGVETQYF
>-|TRBV4-3|TRBD1|TRBJ1-2
TGCGCCAGCAGCCAAAACGTCCAGGGGGCTGAATCCGGCTCCGGCTACACCTTC
CASSQNVQGAESGSGYTF
>-|TRBV5-1|-|TRBJ2-7
TGCGCCAGCAGCTTGGTCGGCGAGCAGTACTTC
CASSLVGEQYF
>-|TRBV4-1|TRBD2|TRBJ2-7
TGCGCCAGCAGCCAAGATCTAGCACTAGCGGGGGCCGAGCAGTACTTC
CASSQDLALAGAEQYF
>-|TRBV9|TRBD1|TRBJ2-7
TGTGCCAGCAGCGCCGACCAGGGGGCATACGAGCAGTACTTC
CASSADQGAYEQYF
>-|TRBV6-6|-|TRBJ1-1
TGTGCCAGCAGCGCCCCCGAGGGGAACACTGAAGCTTTCTTT
CASSAPEGNTEAFF
>-|TRBV27|TRBD2|TRBJ2-7
TGTGCCAGCAGTCTTGGGGGGGGAAACGAGCAGTACTTC
CASSLGGGNEQYF
>-|TRBV27|-|TRBJ1-5
TGTGCCAGCAGTTTATCGAACGGGGGGCGTCAGCCCCAGCATTTT
CASSLSNGGRQPQHF
>-|TRBV9|-|TRBJ2-7
TGTGCCAGCAGCGTAGAAGGTAACTACGAGCAGTACTTC
CASSVEGNYEQYF
>-|TRBV9|TRBD2|TRBJ2-3
TGTGCCAGCAGCGTTGAGCGGGAGAGGGATACGCAGTATTTT
CASSVERERDTQYF
>-|TRBV28|-|TRBJ2-7
TGTGCCAGCAGTTTAAGGGGCATCCGAGCCTACGAGCAGTACTTC
CASSLRGIRAYEQYF
>-|TRBV7-9|TRBD1|TRBJ1-6
TGTGCCAGCAGTCTGACCCAGGGGGACTCACCCCTCCACTTT
CASSLTQGDSPLHF
>-|TRBV11-3|-|TRBJ1-5
TGTGCCAGCAGCTTAAAGGCCCAGCATTTT
CASSLKAQHF
>-|TRBV30|TRBD1|TRBJ2-6
TGTGGGGGACAGGGGGATGCTGGGGCCAACGTCCTGACTTTC
CGGQGDAGANVLTF
>-|TRBV30|-|TRBJ2-2
TGTGCCTGGAGTGTGGGGACGGGGGCACTCACCGGGGAGCTGTTTTTT
CAWSVGTGALTGELFF
>-|TRBV7-6|-|TRBJ2-1
TGTGCCAGCAGCCCTAGCGCTAAAGGGGGCAATGAGCAGTTCTTC
CASSPSAKGGNEQFF
>-|TRBV27|-|TRBJ1-3
TGTGCCAGCACCCCGCAATGTTCCAATCTCTCTGGAAACACCATATATTTT
CASTPQCSNLSGNTIYF
>-|TRBV7-9|TRBD2|TRBJ2-3
TGTGCCAGCAGCTCCTGGGTGGGGGGGGTTACAGATACGCAGTATTTT
CASSSWVGGVTDTQYF
>-|TRBV6-1|TRBD2|TRBJ2-7
TGTGCCAGCAGTGAGACTAGCGGGAGGGGCTACGAGCAGTACTTC
CASSETSGRGYEQYF
>-|TRBV27|-|TRBJ1-5
TGTGCCAGCAGTCCGGGTATTAGCAATCAGCCCCAGCATTTT
CASSPGISNQPQHF